A selection of T cell receptor beta chains follows, all from one sample in a study of cytomegalovirus exposure and HLA in healthy donors. Assay: immunoSEQ multiplex PCR; the TCRdb copy retains only in-frame clones and omits some. The profile shows tens of thousands of clones, about 81% of them singletons. Input material: PBMCs. These receptors were obtained from a woman aged 40 to 49 in good health and CMV-seronegative. Each CDR3 is given with its conserved first and last residue. Fields, in order: D gene, clone size, J gene, V gene, CDR3 DNA, CDR3 protein. D genes are given only for firm matches. Clone size is stated in some rows and not others, as once, few, many or a class when expanded.

d_call: -; clone_size: few; j_call: TRBJ1-5; v_call: TRBV6-1; cdr3_nt: TGTGCCAGCATGAGTAGTCAGCCCCAGCATTTT; cdr3_aa: CASMSSQPQHF
d_call: -; clone_size: few; j_call: TRBJ2-7; v_call: TRBV28; cdr3_nt: TGTGCCAGCAGTATTCTCAGGGCCGAGCAGTACTTC; cdr3_aa: CASSILRAEQYF
d_call: TRBD1; clone_size: -; j_call: TRBJ2-7; v_call: TRBV5-1; cdr3_nt: TGCGCCAGCAGCTTGGCTCCCTCGGAGAGGGGGCGCCGGTACTTC; cdr3_aa: CASSLAPSERGRRYF
d_call: -; clone_size: -; j_call: TRBJ2-1; v_call: TRBV14; cdr3_nt: TGTGCCAGCAGCCAAGTCGCCAGGTCCCACAATGAGCAGTTCTTC; cdr3_aa: CASSQVARSHNEQFF
d_call: -; clone_size: -; j_call: TRBJ1-4; v_call: TRBV30; cdr3_nt: TGTGCCTGGAGTGTTGGGGGGGGAAATGAAAAACTGTTTTTT; cdr3_aa: CAWSVGGGNEKLFF
d_call: -; clone_size: -; j_call: TRBJ2-1; v_call: TRBV10-3; cdr3_nt: TGTGCCATCAGTGTACGGGGGAAGAATGAGCAGTTCTTC; cdr3_aa: CAISVRGKNEQFF
d_call: -; clone_size: few; j_call: TRBJ2-2; v_call: TRBV5-4; cdr3_nt: TGTGCCAGCAGCTTGCCGGGGAACCGGGTCACCGGGGAGCTGTTTTTT; cdr3_aa: CASSLPGNRVTGELFF
d_call: -; clone_size: -; j_call: TRBJ1-6; v_call: TRBV5-1; cdr3_nt: TGCGCCAGCAGTCAGACAGGACCCAATTCACCCCTCCACTTT; cdr3_aa: CASSQTGPNSPLHF
d_call: TRBD2; clone_size: -; j_call: TRBJ2-1; v_call: TRBV2; cdr3_nt: TGTGCCAGCAGTGTGACTAGCGGGAGAAGCTTGGAGGATGAGCAGTTCTTC; cdr3_aa: CASSVTSGRSLEDEQFF
d_call: -; clone_size: few; j_call: TRBJ2-3; v_call: TRBV4-3; cdr3_nt: TGCGCCAGCAGCCAAGAGGATCTCGGGGATACGCAGTATTTT; cdr3_aa: CASSQEDLGDTQYF
d_call: TRBD1; clone_size: -; j_call: TRBJ2-7; v_call: TRBV7-8; cdr3_nt: TGTGCCAGCAGCGTTAGGACAGGGAATCCCTACGAGCAGTACTTC; cdr3_aa: CASSVRTGNPYEQYF
d_call: -; clone_size: -; j_call: TRBJ1-5; v_call: TRBV19; cdr3_nt: TGTGCCAGTAGGCTACAGGGAGGGGGCAATCAGCCCCAGCATTTT; cdr3_aa: CASRLQGGGNQPQHF
d_call: TRBD1; clone_size: -; j_call: TRBJ1-3; v_call: TRBV7-9; cdr3_nt: TGTGCCAGCAGCAAGGGACAGGGGAGAAACACCATATATTTT; cdr3_aa: CASSKGQGRNTIYF
d_call: TRBD1; clone_size: -; j_call: TRBJ2-1; v_call: TRBV6-4; cdr3_nt: TGTGCCAGCAGTGAATCCCTAGGACAGGCCGAGGAGCAGTTCTTC; cdr3_aa: CASSESLGQAEEQFF
d_call: -; clone_size: -; j_call: TRBJ2-7; v_call: TRBV27; cdr3_nt: TGTGCCAGCAGTCGACGGGGGACCTTCTCCTACGAGCAGTACTTC; cdr3_aa: CASSRRGTFSYEQYF
d_call: TRBD1; clone_size: -; j_call: TRBJ1-5; v_call: TRBV6-6; cdr3_nt: TGTGCCAGCAGGCTCACAGGGGGGGAACAGCCCCAGCATTTT; cdr3_aa: CASRLTGGEQPQHF
d_call: -; clone_size: -; j_call: TRBJ2-5; v_call: TRBV5-1; cdr3_nt: TGCGCCAGCAGCACTAGCGTCCAGGGGGCAGAGACCCAGTACTTC; cdr3_aa: CASSTSVQGAETQYF
d_call: -; clone_size: -; j_call: TRBJ1-5; v_call: TRBV7-9; cdr3_nt: TGTGCCAGCAGCCTTGAGAGGGATCAGCCCCAGCATTTT; cdr3_aa: CASSLERDQPQHF
d_call: TRBD2; clone_size: few; j_call: TRBJ2-1; v_call: TRBV10-3; cdr3_nt: TGTGCCATCAGTGAGGAAAATAGCGGGATGAATGAGCAGTTCTTC; cdr3_aa: CAISEENSGMNEQFF
d_call: TRBD2; clone_size: -; j_call: TRBJ2-5; v_call: TRBV7-8; cdr3_nt: TGTGCCAGCAGCTCGACTAGCGGGAGAGTGGAGACCCAGTACTTC; cdr3_aa: CASSSTSGRVETQYF
d_call: -; clone_size: -; j_call: TRBJ2-3; v_call: TRBV10-2; cdr3_nt: TGCGCCAGCATAAGGGTCCAGGGCCGAGATACGCAGTATTTT; cdr3_aa: CASIRVQGRDTQYF
d_call: TRBD1; clone_size: -; j_call: TRBJ2-7; v_call: TRBV20-1; cdr3_nt: TGCAGTGTAACGGACAGGGACGAGCAGTACTTC; cdr3_aa: CSVTDRDEQYF
d_call: -; clone_size: -; j_call: TRBJ1-2; v_call: TRBV7-2; cdr3_nt: TGTGCCAGCAGCCTTGGCCGCAACTATGGCTACACCTTC; cdr3_aa: CASSLGRNYGYTF
d_call: -; clone_size: -; j_call: TRBJ2-7; v_call: TRBV7-9; cdr3_nt: TGTGCCAGCAGCTTAATTAAAGCAGGGGCCGACACCTACGAGCAGTACTTC; cdr3_aa: CASSLIKAGADTYEQYF
d_call: -; clone_size: -; j_call: TRBJ2-2; v_call: TRBV6-5; cdr3_nt: TGTGCCAGCAGTTACCGGACTATCCCCCCCGGGGAGCTGTTTTTT; cdr3_aa: CASSYRTIPPGELFF
d_call: TRBD2; clone_size: -; j_call: TRBJ2-1; v_call: TRBV5-4; cdr3_nt: TGTGCCAGCAGCTCGGGACTAGCGGGAGGACTCTCCTACAATGAGCAGTTCTTC; cdr3_aa: CASSSGLAGGLSYNEQFF
d_call: -; clone_size: -; j_call: TRBJ1-4; v_call: TRBV27; cdr3_nt: TGTGCCAGCAGTTCAGACGGGGCAACTAATGAAAAACTGTTTTTT; cdr3_aa: CASSSDGATNEKLFF
d_call: -; clone_size: -; j_call: TRBJ1-4; v_call: TRBV15; cdr3_nt: TGTGCCACCAGCAGAGACAGGGGAACTAATGAAAAACTGTTTTTT; cdr3_aa: CATSRDRGTNEKLFF
d_call: -; clone_size: few; j_call: TRBJ1-1; v_call: TRBV7-6; cdr3_nt: TGTGCCAGCAGCAGGGGCACGAACACTGAAGCTTTCTTT; cdr3_aa: CASSRGTNTEAFF
d_call: -; clone_size: -; j_call: TRBJ2-4; v_call: TRBV5-6; cdr3_nt: TGTGCCAGCAGCTTGGAAGGGGTTTGGGGGACTCTAGCCAAAAACATTCAGTACTTC; cdr3_aa: CASSLEGVWGTLAKNIQYF
d_call: -; clone_size: -; j_call: TRBJ1-1; v_call: TRBV27; cdr3_nt: TGTGCCAGCAGTTTAAATCAGGGGAACACTGAAGCTTTCTTT; cdr3_aa: CASSLNQGNTEAFF
d_call: -; clone_size: few; j_call: TRBJ2-7; v_call: TRBV7-6; cdr3_nt: TGTGCCAGCAGCCGATTGACAGGTAACTACGAGCAGTACTTC; cdr3_aa: CASSRLTGNYEQYF
d_call: TRBD1; clone_size: -; j_call: TRBJ2-4; v_call: TRBV28; cdr3_nt: TGTGCCAGCAGTCCCCCGGGACAGATTAAAAACATTCAGTACTTC; cdr3_aa: CASSPPGQIKNIQYF
d_call: TRBD2; clone_size: -; j_call: TRBJ2-7; v_call: TRBV6-5; cdr3_nt: TGTGCCAGCAGTCCTACTAGCGGGAGCTACGAGCAGTACTTC; cdr3_aa: CASSPTSGSYEQYF
d_call: -; clone_size: -; j_call: TRBJ2-1; v_call: TRBV7-9; cdr3_nt: TGTGCCATCGAGGGCTCCTACAATGAGCAGTTCTTC; cdr3_aa: CAIEGSYNEQFF
d_call: -; clone_size: -; j_call: TRBJ2-7; v_call: TRBV5-5; cdr3_nt: TGTGCCAGCAGCCCTTTAGGGGCAGGGCGGGGAGGCGAGCAGTACTTC; cdr3_aa: CASSPLGAGRGGEQYF
d_call: -; clone_size: -; j_call: TRBJ2-5; v_call: TRBV5-1; cdr3_nt: TGCGCCAGCAGCCCGGGGCAAGAGACCCAGTACTTC; cdr3_aa: CASSPGQETQYF
d_call: -; clone_size: many; j_call: TRBJ1-1; v_call: TRBV28; cdr3_nt: TGTGCCAGCAGTTTTTTCGGGGGAGGCACTGAAGCTTTCTTT; cdr3_aa: CASSFFGGGTEAFF
d_call: -; clone_size: once; j_call: TRBJ1-2; v_call: TRBV19; cdr3_nt: TGTGCCAGTAGTATGACAGTATATGGCTACACCTTC; cdr3_aa: CASSMTVYGYTF
d_call: -; clone_size: -; j_call: TRBJ2-2; v_call: TRBV18; cdr3_nt: TGTGCCAGCTCACCTTTTATCACAACCGGGGAGCTGTTTTTT; cdr3_aa: CASSPFITTGELFF